The TCR beta chain described here comes from a study of neurological immune-mediated disorders. This clonotype was seen ten or more times. Germline V gene lookup returns CDR1 GTSNPN and CDR2 SVGIG (reference sequence). The CDR3 spans 13 residues. V lost 0 bases to trimming and J lost 9 bases, with 13 bases between them. MiXCR, applied by TCRdb to the 5' RACE reads, yields one record per CDR3 protein. The repertoire holds approximately 37,000 distinct CDR3 sequences, around 4% seen once, with around 2% in the top ten. The receptor's source is a man younger than 40 with multiple sclerosis. This chain joins TRBV30 and TRBJ2-3, with D maybe TRBD1 (6 bases). The material sequenced was PBMCs. CDR3 sequence reads: CAWSVAARGTQYF. In DNA form, the CDR3 reads TGTGCCTGGAGTGTAGCGGCCAGGGGAACGCAGTATTTT.